The 31 T cell receptor beta chains listed next were all sequenced from one sample in a study of T-cell reconstitution after alpha-beta-depleted transplantation in children. TCRbeta library construction was performed incorporating unique molecular identifiers. TCRdb re-called the PCR reads through MiXCR, storing one row per CDR3 protein. The sample lists 500,000 to 600,000 distinct CDR3 sequences, 30% to 35% seen once, with more than 2% in the top ten. The specimen comprised PBMCs from the stem cell graft donor, sampled from the stem cell graft. These receptors came from a human donor who donated a stem cell graft to a child with aplastic anemia.

This sequence joins TRBV30 and TRBJ2-7; 12 nucleotides agree with TRBD2. The CDR3 has 13 amino acids. V gave up 3 bases and J gave up 7 bases; unmatched junction bases: 4. In germline, CDR1 is GTSNPN, CDR2 SVGIG (reference sequence). This chain's CDR3 is CAWSLTSGREQYF. CDR3 nucleotide sequence: TGTGCCTGGAGCCTAACTAGCGGGAGGGAGCAGTACTTC.

The V and J genes are TRBV11-2 and TRBJ2-5; 12 bases fit TRBD2. After removal of 4 bases from V and 3 bases from J, the junction contained 15 bases not matched to a gene. The germline V gene encodes CDR1 SGHAT and CDR2 FQNNGV. The CDR3 is 19 amino acids. CDR3 loop: CASSSPLELAGGPEETQYF. The CDR3 coding sequence is TGTGCCAGCAGCTCGCCTTTGGAGCTAGCGGGAGGGCCCGAAGAGACCCAGTACTTC.

The table lists this clonotype with a few counts. The J gene is TRBJ2-1, the V gene TRBV12-3 or TRBV12-4, with D perhaps matching TRBD1 (6 bases). This CDR3 contains 12 residues. The ends were cut back, 2 bases at V and 9 bases at J, with 8 bases in the middle. This CDR3 is CASSLRGGEQFF. CDR3 nucleotide sequence: TGTGCCAGCAGTTTAAGAGGGGGTGAGCAGTTCTTC.

The table lists this clonotype with a few counts. The chain combines TRBV7-6 with TRBJ1-1; D might be TRBD1 (5 bases). Germline CDR1 reads SGHVS; CDR2 reads FNYEAQ. The CDR3 sequence is 15 residues long. Trimming took 1 base from V and 0 from J, leaving 9 bases between them. The CDR3 region has the DNA TGTGCCAGCAGCTTAGTTTGGGGGGTGAACACTGAAGCTTTCTTT. It encodes CASSLVWGVNTEAFF.

This chain uses TRBV29-1 with TRBJ2-5, with D maybe TRBD1 (6 bases). Trimming shortened V by 8 bases and J by 4 bases, and 11 bases separated the two germline ends. The germline V gene encodes CDR1 SQVTM and CDR2 ANQGSEA. The CDR3 contains 11 residues. CDR3 nucleotides: TGCAGCTACGGACAGCTAGAGACCCAGTACTTC. Translating gives CSYGQLETQYF.

V gene TRBV11-3 combines with J gene TRBJ2-1; maybe TRBD1 (5 bases). Per germline, CDR1 SGHNT and CDR2 YENEEA. V lost 5 bases and J 6 bases, leaving 17 bases between the germline ends. The CDR3 consists of 15 residues. CDR3: CASSGGQYSRNEQFF. In DNA form, the CDR3 reads TGTGCCAGCAGCGGCGGACAATATTCACGCAATGAGCAGTTCTTC.

This clonotype occurred a few times. This chain uses TRBV18 with TRBJ1-1; D is unresolved. There are 15 residues in the CDR3. Germline loops: CDR1 KGHSH, CDR2 LQKENI. V was shortened by 4 bases and J by 1 base, with 13 bases between the two germline ends. CDR3: CASSQTSPPNTEAFF. The CDR3 DNA reads TGTGCCAGCTCACAGACCTCTCCTCCGAACACTGAAGCTTTCTTT.

The chain recombines TRBV10-3 with TRBJ2-7; TRBD2 agrees at 9 bases. The trim removed 6 bases at V and 11 bases at J, leaving 14 bases unmatched. The germline V gene encodes CDR1 ENHRY and CDR2 SYGVKD. The CDR3 spans 14 residues. CDR3 coding DNA: TGTGCCATCAGGAAGGAGGTAGCGGGAGCATTTGAGTACGTC. This encodes CAIRKEVAGAFEYV.

The rearrangement uses TRBV29-1 and TRBJ1-1; weak D call: TRBD1 (5 bases). The germline V gene encodes CDR1 SQVTM and CDR2 ANQGSEA. The CDR3 is 12 amino acids. V was trimmed by 5 bases and J by 4 bases, leaving 11 bases between them. CDR3 nucleotides: TGCAGCGTTCGGCAGGGACCCACTGAAGCTTTCTTT. Translation gives CSVRQGPTEAFF. Based on the CDR3 plus reference TRBV29-1 and TRBJ1-1, the full variable domain is SAVISQKPSRDICQRGTSLTIQCQVDSQVTMMFWYRQQPGQSLTLIATANQGSEATYESGFVIDKFPISRPNLTFSTLTVSNMSPEDSSIYLCSVRQGPTEAFFGQGTRLTVV.

This clonotype has only a few counts. The chain is built from TRBV6-5 and TRBJ2-2, with D uncertain. Looked up from germline, CDR1 is MNHEY and CDR2 is SVGAGI. Trimming stripped 0 bases from V and 0 bases from J, with 8 bases between. The CDR3 has 16 residues. The CDR3 sequence is CASSYSAEANTGELFF. CDR3 coding DNA: TGTGCCAGCAGTTACTCGGCTGAAGCGAACACCGGGGAGCTGTTTTTT.

The V and J genes are TRBV5-1 and TRBJ2-3; weak D call: TRBD2 (6 bases). The CDR3 spans 14 residues. V lost 1 base, J lost 4 bases, and 10 bases lay in between. The V gene's germline CDR1 is SGHRS and CDR2 YFSETQ. The CDR3, as DNA: TGCGCCAGCAGCTTGTTCCCGGGGGCAGATACGCAGTATTTT. Translated, it gives CASSLFPGADTQYF.

The chain combines TRBV7-3 with TRBJ2-2; 10 bases map to TRBD1. The CDR3 has 18 amino acids. The germline CDR1 and CDR2 sequences are SGHTA and FQGTGA. After removal of 4 bases from V and 6 bases from J, the junction contained 14 bases not matched to a gene. The CDR3 loop reads CASSSRLTGGFGAGELFF. Written as DNA, the CDR3 is TGTGCCAGCAGCTCACGCCTGACAGGGGGCTTTGGAGCCGGGGAGCTGTTTTTT.

This clonotype was seen ten or more times. J is TRBJ2-3 and V is TRBV7-2, with TRBD2 as a possible D gene (6 bases). Germline V lookup: CDR1 SGHTA, CDR2 FQGNSA. The length of the CDR3 is 14 residues. Trimming cost V 3 bases and J 0 bases, with 7 bases left between them. CDR3 sequence: CASSLTRSTDTQYF. The CDR3, as DNA: TGTGCCAGCAGCTTGACTAGGAGCACAGATACGCAGTATTTT. Together with reference TRBV7-2 and TRBJ2-3, the CDR3 gives the full variable domain: GAGVSQSPSNKVTEKGKDVELRCDPISGHTALYWYRQSLGQGLEFLIYFQGNSAPDKSGLPSDRFSAERTGGSVSTLTIQRTQQEDSAVYLCASSLTRSTDTQYFGPGTRLTVL.

The CDR3 protein is CASRTGAGKLFF. The CDR3 DNA is TGTGCCAGCAGAACGGGAGCTGGTAAGCTGTTCTTC. The J gene is TRBJ2-1, the V gene TRBV12-3 or TRBV12-4, with a possible D match to TRBD2 (6 bases). The germline V and J ends were trimmed by 6 bases and 15 bases, with 18 bases remaining between them. CDR3 length equals 12 residues.

The chain couples TRBV20-1 to TRBJ2-2; 11 bases line up with TRBD2. Trimming at V came to 0 bases and at J to 6 bases, leaving 12 bases not matched to a gene. From germline, CDR1 is DFQATT and CDR2 SNEGSKA (reference sequence). This CDR3 spans 18 amino acids. CDR3 residues: CSARDDSGRAFSAGELFF. The CDR3 DNA follows: TGCAGTGCTAGAGATGATAGCGGGAGGGCCTTTTCGGCCGGGGAGCTGTTTTTT.

V gene TRBV20-1 combines with J gene TRBJ2-3; 7 bases agree with TRBD2. V dropped 1 base and J dropped 0; count of bases not matched to a gene: 4. Per germline, CDR1 DFQATT and CDR2 SNEGSKA (reference sequence). This CDR3 is 15 amino acids long. The CDR3 sequence: CSARGASGSTDTQYF. The DNA for the CDR3 is TGCAGTGCTAGAGGGGCTAGCGGAAGCACAGATACGCAGTATTTT.

The gene calls are TRBV20-1 and TRBJ1-1, with D unresolved. Germline V CDR1 and CDR2: DFQATT, SNEGSKA (reference sequence). V lost 3 bases and J 4 bases, leaving 12 bases between the germline ends. The CDR3 has 13 amino acids. DNA for the CDR3: TGCAGTGCTAGTAGGTCGGCGATCACTGAAGCTTTCTTT. It specifies CSASRSAITEAFF.

Only a few counts were recorded for this clonotype. The chain combines TRBV20-1 with TRBJ1-2; D may be TRBD1 (6 bases). V lost 3 bases and J 3 bases, leaving 11 bases between the germline ends. The V gene's germline CDR1 is DFQATT and CDR2 SNEGSKA (reference sequence). There are 13 residues in the CDR3. CDR3 bases: TGCAGTGCTAGCGGGGAGGGGGACTATGGCTACACCTTC. Translated, it gives CSASGEGDYGYTF.

The chain couples TRBV5-4 to TRBJ1-5; D unclear. Germline V lookup: CDR1 SGHNT, CDR2 YYREEE (reference sequence). The ends were cut back, 1 base at V and 10 bases at J, with 12 bases in the middle. The CDR3 is 13 amino acids. In DNA, the CDR3 is TGTGCCAGCAGCTTGACCTTCGGTCACCCCCAGCATTTT. Translation: CASSLTFGHPQHF.

This chain links TRBV7-2 with TRBJ1-1, with 8 positions matching TRBD1. The CDR3 length is 15 residues. V shed 4 bases and J 4 bases; nucleotides not matched to a gene: 8. Per germline, CDR1 SGHTA and CDR2 FQGNSA. CDR3 nucleotide sequence: TGTGCCAGCAGCTCCTGGACAGGGTCGGGCACTGAAGCTTTCTTT. Its protein is CASSSWTGSGTEAFF.

This clonotype was observed at least ten times. V gene TRBV4-3 combines with J gene TRBJ2-1; D unresolved. Trimming left V 4 bases short and J 0 bases short, with 10 bases between. The CDR3 extends over 15 amino acids. In germline, CDR1 is LGHNA, CDR2 YSLEER. CDR3 sequence (DNA): TGCGCCAGCAGCCTCAGCTTAAGCTCCTACAATGAGCAGTTCTTC. Translated, it gives CASSLSLSSYNEQFF.

In its sample, this clonotype was seen a few times. DNA for the CDR3: TGCGCCAGCAGCCATGCCTACAGGGAGAACACTGAAGCTTTCTTT. Translation gives CASSHAYRENTEAFF. The V and J genes are TRBV4-3 and TRBJ1-1; D is perhaps TRBD1 (6 bases). This CDR3 is 15 amino acids long. Trimming shortened V by 3 bases and J by 1 base, and 12 bases separated the two germline ends. Per the germline V gene, CDR1 is LGHNA and CDR2 is YSLEER.

This clonotype occurred a few times. The chain employs TRBV5-6 and TRBJ1-5; unclear D gene. Germline values: CDR1 SGHDT, CDR2 YYEEEE. The CDR3 has 15 residues. V lost 1 base, J lost 3 bases, and 11 bases lay in between. CDR3 nucleotide sequence: TGTGCCAGCAGCTTGAAGAGGCACCACAATCAGCCCCAGCATTTT. Amino acid sequence: CASSLKRHHNQPQHF.

This clonotype was observed at least ten times. The V call is TRBV5-1, the J call TRBJ2-7; the D gene could be TRBD1 or TRBD2 (5 bases each). V lost 4 bases and J lost 7, with 15 bases in between. This CDR3 contains 13 residues. Germline CDR1 is SGHRS and CDR2 is YFSETQ. In DNA, the CDR3 is TGCGCCAGCAGCATGGACGGGGCCGGAGAGCAGTACTTC. It specifies CASSMDGAGEQYF.

The CDR3 region has the DNA TGTGCCAGCGGGGCGGACACCTTCTACAATGAGCAGTTCTTC. This encodes CASGADTFYNEQFF. This chain joins TRBV6-1 and TRBJ2-1; D possibly corresponds to TRBD1 (5 bases). Between the trimmed V and J ends, which lost 8 bases and 3 bases, there was a span of 14 bases. The CDR3 has 14 amino acids. Germline V lookup: CDR1 MNHNS, CDR2 SASEGT.

This clonotype has more than one count but fewer than ten. The chain couples TRBV7-2 to TRBJ2-3; 11 nucleotides match TRBD1. J gave up 5 bases and V 5 bases, and 12 bases lay outside the gene matches. In germline, CDR1 is SGHTA, CDR2 FQGNSA. The CDR3 is 17 residues long. The DNA for the CDR3 is TGTGCCAGCAGCCCGACTTCTTGGACAGGGGGCAAAGATACGCAGTATTTT. It is translated as CASSPTSWTGGKDTQYF.

This clonotype was detected a few times. The chain has TRBV5-1 and TRBJ1-2; D uncertain. CDR3 length: 16 residues. Trimming stripped 4 bases from V and 0 bases from J, with 16 bases between. CDR1 and CDR2 from the germline V gene are SGHRS and YFSETQ. The CDR3 coding sequence is TGCGCCAGCAGCCTAGCAGGTCTCGGGGCTAACTATGGCTACACCTTC. Encoded protein: CASSLAGLGANYGYTF.

V and J are TRBV6-2 or TRBV6-3 and TRBJ1-5; no reliable D call. CDR3 length: 15 amino acids. The germline V gene encodes CDR1 MNHEY and CDR2 SVGEGT. The ends were cut back, 6 bases at V and 5 bases at J, with 17 bases in the middle. CDR3: CASRTLGSLYQPQHF. The CDR3 coding sequence is TGTGCCAGCAGGACCCTGGGGTCTCTGTATCAGCCCCAGCATTTT.

This clonotype was detected a few times. The CDR3, as DNA: TGCGCCAGCAGCTCCGGGACTAGCGGGAGTAAGGCGCGGTTCTTC. Its protein is CASSSGTSGSKARFF. J is TRBJ2-1 and V is TRBV10-1; 14 bases fit TRBD2. Germline CDR1 WNHNN, CDR2 SYGVQD (reference sequence). V dropped 6 bases and J dropped 15; count of bases not matched to a gene: 13. CDR3 length: 15 amino acids.

The table lists this clonotype with a few counts. As DNA, the CDR3 is TGTGCCAGCTCACCGGGACGGCTTGAGGGGACCCAGTACTTC. The encoded protein is CASSPGRLEGTQYF. The V gene is TRBV18, the J gene TRBJ2-5; D may match TRBD1 or TRBD2 (5 bases each). Deletions cut 3 bases from V and 7 bases from J, with 15 bases between. In germline, CDR1 is KGHSH, CDR2 LQKENI. CDR3 length: 14 amino acids.

The J gene is TRBJ1-4, the V gene TRBV7-2; perhaps TRBD1 as D (5 bases). V lost 7 bases and J 8 bases, leaving 17 bases between the germline ends. The CDR3 loop spans 14 amino acids. Germline CDR1 is SGHTA and CDR2 is FQGNSA. For the CDR3, the DNA is TGTGCCAGCACTATCGGGACTCCGAGGGAAAAACTGTTTTTT. It codes for CASTIGTPREKLFF.